This TCR beta chain emerged from a study of control samples from healthy donors and cancer patients. TCRdb's copy holds only in-frame clones and misses some; the assay was immunoSEQ multiplex PCR. The repertoire includes about 70,000 clones, approximately 80% of them detected once, and 28% sits in the top ten. Remarks on this clone: Other DNA sequences in this sample translate to the same CDR3.

This clonotype was obtained from a man aged 50 to 59 in good health. Sequencing was performed on blood.

The CDR3 coding sequence is TGTGCCAGCTCACCAGGAATGAACACTGAAGCTTTCTTT. It specifies CASSPGMNTEAFF. This chain uses TRBV18 with TRBJ1-1; unclear D gene. The CDR3 sequence is 13 residues long. Germline CDR1 reads KGHSH; CDR2 reads LQKENI. V was trimmed by 2 bases and J by 0 bases, leaving 4 bases between them.